This T cell receptor beta chain was identified in a study of blood T cell repertoires in COVID-19. Study-level background: In each case, the material was cDNA or gDNA derived from T cells, B-cell-depleted T cells, or PBMCs.

In the authors' workflow: Amplification with reference gene primers provided the estimates of nucleated cell counts. Clones were sequenced by immunoSEQ multiplex PCR, and TCRdb holds only the in-frame ones, with some missing. V and J calls and clone size are as listed in that table; D and trimming were resolved from the DNA. Here the sample spans 310,000 or so clones, roughly 90% being singletons. The TCR comes from a woman younger than 35 with acute COVID-19. Sequencing input: PBMCs or T cells enriched from blood (not recorded which).

This chain's CDR3 is CASSQGRGTEAFF. DNA for the CDR3: TGTGCCAGCTCACAGGGGAGGGGCACTGAAGCTTTCTTT. The chain has TRBV18 and TRBJ1-1, with D possibly matching TRBD1 (5 bases). Trimming removed 4 bases from V and 4 bases from J, with 10 bases in between. Germline loops: CDR1 KGHSH, CDR2 LQKENI. The CDR3 sequence is 13 residues long.